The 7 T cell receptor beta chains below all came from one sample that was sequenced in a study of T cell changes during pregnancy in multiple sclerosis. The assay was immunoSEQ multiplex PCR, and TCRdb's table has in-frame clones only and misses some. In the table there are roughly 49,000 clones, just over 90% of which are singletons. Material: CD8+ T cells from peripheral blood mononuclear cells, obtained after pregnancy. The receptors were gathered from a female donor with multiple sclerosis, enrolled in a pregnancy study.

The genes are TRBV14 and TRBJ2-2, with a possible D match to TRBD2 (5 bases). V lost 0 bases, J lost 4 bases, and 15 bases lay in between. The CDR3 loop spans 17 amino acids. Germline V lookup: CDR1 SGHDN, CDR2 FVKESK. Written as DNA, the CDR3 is TGTGCCAGCAGCCAAGATGTGGGAGCCCTCAGCACCGGGGAGCTGTTTTTT. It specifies CASSQDVGALSTGELFF.

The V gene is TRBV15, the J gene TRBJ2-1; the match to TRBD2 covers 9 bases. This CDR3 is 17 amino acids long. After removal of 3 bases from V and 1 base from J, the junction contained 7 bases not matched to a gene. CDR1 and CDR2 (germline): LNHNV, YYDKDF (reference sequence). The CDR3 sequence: CATSRGLASDSYNEQFF. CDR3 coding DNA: TGTGCCACCAGCAGGGGACTAGCAAGTGATTCCTACAATGAGCAGTTCTTC.

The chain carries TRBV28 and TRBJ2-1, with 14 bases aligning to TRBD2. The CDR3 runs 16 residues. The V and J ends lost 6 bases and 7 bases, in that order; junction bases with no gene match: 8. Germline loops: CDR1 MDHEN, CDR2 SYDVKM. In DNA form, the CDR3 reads TGTGCCAGCAGGTGGACTAGCGGGAGGATGAGGAATGAGCAGTTCTTC. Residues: CASRWTSGRMRNEQFF.

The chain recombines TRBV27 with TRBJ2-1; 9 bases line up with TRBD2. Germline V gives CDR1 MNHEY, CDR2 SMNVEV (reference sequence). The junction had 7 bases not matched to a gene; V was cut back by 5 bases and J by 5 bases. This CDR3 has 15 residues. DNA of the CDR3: TGTGCCAGCAGTCATACTAGCGGGTGGAACAATGAGCAGTTCTTC. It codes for CASSHTSGWNNEQFF.

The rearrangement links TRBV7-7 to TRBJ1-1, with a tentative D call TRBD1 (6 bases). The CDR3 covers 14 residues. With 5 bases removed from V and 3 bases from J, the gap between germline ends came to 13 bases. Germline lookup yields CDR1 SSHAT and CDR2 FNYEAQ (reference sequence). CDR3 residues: CASSQIAGDTEAFF. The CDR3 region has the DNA TGTGCCAGCAGCCAAATAGCAGGGGACACTGAAGCTTTCTTT.

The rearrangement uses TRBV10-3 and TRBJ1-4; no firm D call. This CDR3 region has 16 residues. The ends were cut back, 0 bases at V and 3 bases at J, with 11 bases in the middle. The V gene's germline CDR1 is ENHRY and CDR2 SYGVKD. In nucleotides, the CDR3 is TGTGCCATCAGTGAGTCGAAGCTAGCGGCTAATGAAAAACTGTTTTTT. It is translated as CAISESKLAANEKLFF.

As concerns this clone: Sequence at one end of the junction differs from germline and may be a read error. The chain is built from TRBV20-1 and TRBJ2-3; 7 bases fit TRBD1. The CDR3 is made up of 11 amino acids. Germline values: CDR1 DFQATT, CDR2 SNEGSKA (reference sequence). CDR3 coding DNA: TGCAGTTCGCTAGCCCCCCAGGGGGTTGTTTTT. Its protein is CSSLAPQGVVF.